Below, one TCR delta chain is given with its context. This sequence may be a read error, since a much larger clone differs from it by one base. TCR cDNA was made from PBMC RNA with gamma- and delta-chain-specific primers. TCRdb re-called the RT-PCR reads with CATT. The table has under 950 delta-chain clones, roughly 35% seen once. This entry comes from a study of delta chains in infants with herpesvirus infections. The wider study: A public fetal Vdelta1/Vgamma8 clonotype was sought in postnatally CMV-infected infants.

The CDR3 is 14 residues long. Looked up from germline, CDR1 is GEAIGNYY and CDR2 is EKD. The material sequenced was peripheral blood, taken at time point 1 of longitudinal follow-up. The genes are TRDV2 and TRDJ1, with D perhaps TRDD3 (6 bases). This clonotype was obtained from a human donor who was a Ugandan infant, either HIV-exposed or HIV-unexposed (not recorded which). The CDR3 here is CACDTWGYTDKLTF. In DNA, the CDR3 is TGTGCCTGTGACACCTGGGGGTACACCGATAAACTCACCTTT.